The rows below give T cell receptor beta chains drawn from one sample of a study of T cell repertoires in cytomegalovirus infection. TCRdb itself ran the reads through MiXCR, one entry per CDR3 protein. The data hold fewer than 550,000 distinct CDR3 sequences, with about 11% observed a single time. Sequenced sample: PBMCs. These receptors all stem from a human donor in good health (CMV status not recorded). Some clones in this sample may be carry-over from other donors' samples. CDR3s leave out the opening cysteine and the closing phenylalanine or tryptophan. A D gene is named only where the DNA matches it firmly.

>13|TRBD1|TRBV24-1|TRBJ1-1
ATSDPRTGNTEAF
>12|.|TRBV7-9|TRBJ2-2
ASSSHRGTGELF
>16|.|TRBV24-1|TRBJ1-4
ATSDLRPRVLPNEKLF
>13|TRBD1|TRBV6-6|TRBJ1-2
ASRNDRGANYGYT
>12|.|TRBV3-1|TRBJ2-5
ASSQGSGEETQY
>14|TRBD2|TRBV7-3|TRBJ2-4
ASSLGTSGREDIQY
>12|.|TRBV5-6|TRBJ2-6
ASSLGLGANVLT
>13|.|TRBV10-3|TRBJ1-3
AISGPGKERNTIY
>13|TRBD1|TRBV19|TRBJ1-2
ASSSDRVNNYGYT
>10|.|TRBV3-1|TRBJ2-3
ATAGETDTQY
>14|.|TRBV7-9|TRBJ2-2
ASLFRVAANTGELF
>15|TRBD2|TRBV28|TRBJ2-7
ASSPGLAGYNSHEQY
>11|.|TRBV29-1|TRBJ1-1
SAAWTADTEAF
>15|.|TRBV10-3|TRBJ2-4
AISEGPGVLAKNIQY
>12|.|TRBV7-2|TRBJ2-7
ASSPNGGDYEQY
>11|.|TRBV29-1|TRBJ2-1
SVDGVKSGEQF